These T cell receptor beta chains were read from a single sample in a study of vaccination and CD4 T cells after COVID-19. Via MiXCR, TCRdb re-called the PCR reads, giving one row per CDR3 protein. The data contain some 12,000 distinct CDR3 sequences, around 21% of them singletons. No cognate antigen is known for these TCRs. The specimen was CD4+ T cells from blood, cultured in vitro, collected before SARS-CoV-2 vaccination. All receptors come from a human donor who received a COVID-19 vaccine. The CDR3 runs from the conserved cysteine through the conserved F or W. Fields, in order: V gene, D gene, CDR3 protein. A D gene is named only where the DNA matches it firmly.

V gene: TRBV6-1; D gene: .; CDR3 protein: CASILASGDTQYF
V gene: TRBV27; D gene: TRBD1; CDR3 protein: CASRGQGSRYSPLHF
V gene: TRBV5-5; D gene: .; CDR3 protein: CASSLTGFYGYTF
V gene: TRBV6-2/TRBV6-3; D gene: .; CDR3 protein: CASKAGNQPQHF
V gene: TRBV12-3/TRBV12-4; D gene: .; CDR3 protein: CASSLVPTSFSYEQYF
V gene: TRBV7-2; D gene: TRBD2; CDR3 protein: CASSPRGGGLYEQFF
V gene: TRBV30; D gene: TRBD1; CDR3 protein: CACPTGDTNEKLFF
V gene: TRBV10-3; D gene: TRBD1; CDR3 protein: CAIRKQGADTEAFF
V gene: TRBV20-1; D gene: TRBD2; CDR3 protein: CSASGSLAGEPDTQYF
V gene: TRBV25-1; D gene: .; CDR3 protein: CASSEGVGKLFF
V gene: TRBV11-2; D gene: TRBD1; CDR3 protein: CASSLGVLWGTGGILTF
V gene: TRBV6-2/TRBV6-3; D gene: .; CDR3 protein: CASSYDSRGYTF
V gene: TRBV11-3; D gene: TRBD1; CDR3 protein: CASSHRGGSTNEKLFF
V gene: TRBV15; D gene: .; CDR3 protein: CATSRVGLLSGNTIYF
V gene: TRBV12-3/TRBV12-4; D gene: .; CDR3 protein: CASSFRLGGNIQYF
V gene: TRBV7-9; D gene: TRBD2; CDR3 protein: CASSLALGLAGTQYF